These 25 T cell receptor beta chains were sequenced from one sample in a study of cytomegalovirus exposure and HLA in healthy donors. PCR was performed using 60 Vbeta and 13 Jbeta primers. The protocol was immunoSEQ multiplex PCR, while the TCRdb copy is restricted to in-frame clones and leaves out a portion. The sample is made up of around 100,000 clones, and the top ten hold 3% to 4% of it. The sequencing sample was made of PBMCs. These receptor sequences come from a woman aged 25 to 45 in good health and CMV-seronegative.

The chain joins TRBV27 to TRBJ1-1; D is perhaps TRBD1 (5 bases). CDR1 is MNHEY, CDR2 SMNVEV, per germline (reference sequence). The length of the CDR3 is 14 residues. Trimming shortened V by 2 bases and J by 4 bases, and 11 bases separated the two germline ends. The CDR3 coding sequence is TGTGCCAGCAGTTTAGCCAGGGTTGGCACTGAAGCTTTCTTT. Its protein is CASSLARVGTEAFF.

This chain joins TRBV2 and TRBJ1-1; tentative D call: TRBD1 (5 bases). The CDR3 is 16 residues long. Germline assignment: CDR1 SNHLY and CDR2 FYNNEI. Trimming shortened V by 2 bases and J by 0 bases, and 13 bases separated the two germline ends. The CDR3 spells CASSEPGDSLNTEAFF. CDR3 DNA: TGTGCCAGCAGTGAACCAGGTGACAGCCTGAACACTGAAGCTTTCTTT.

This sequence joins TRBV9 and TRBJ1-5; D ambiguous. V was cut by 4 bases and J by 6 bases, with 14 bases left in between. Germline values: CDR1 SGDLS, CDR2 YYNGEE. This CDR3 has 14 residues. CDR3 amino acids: CASSPRLGGQPQHF. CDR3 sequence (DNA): TGTGCCAGCAGCCCTCGGCTGGGAGGTCAGCCCCAGCATTTT.

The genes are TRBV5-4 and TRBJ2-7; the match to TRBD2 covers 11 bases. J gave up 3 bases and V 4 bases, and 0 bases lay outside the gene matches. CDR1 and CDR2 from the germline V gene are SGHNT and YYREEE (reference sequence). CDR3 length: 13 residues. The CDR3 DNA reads TGTGCCAGCAGCACTAGCGGGAGCTACGAGCAGTACTTC. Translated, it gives CASSTSGSYEQYF.

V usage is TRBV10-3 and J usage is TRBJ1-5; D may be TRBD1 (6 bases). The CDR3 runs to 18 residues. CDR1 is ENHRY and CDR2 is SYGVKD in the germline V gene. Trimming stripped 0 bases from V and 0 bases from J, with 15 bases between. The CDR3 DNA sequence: TGTGCCATCAGTGAGTCGGTCTTTAAGGGGGATAGCAATCAGCCCCAGCATTTT. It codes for CAISESVFKGDSNQPQHF.

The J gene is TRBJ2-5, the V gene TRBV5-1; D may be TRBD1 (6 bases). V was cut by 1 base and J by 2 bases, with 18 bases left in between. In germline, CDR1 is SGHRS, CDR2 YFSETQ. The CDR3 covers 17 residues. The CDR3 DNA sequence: TGCGCCAGCAGCTTGACAGGATCGACAGGCGGACAAGAGACCCAGTACTTC. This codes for CASSLTGSTGGQETQYF.

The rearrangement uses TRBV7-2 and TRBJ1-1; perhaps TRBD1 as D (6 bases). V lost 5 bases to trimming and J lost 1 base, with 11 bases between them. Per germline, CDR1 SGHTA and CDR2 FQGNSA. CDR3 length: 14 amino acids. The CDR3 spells CASSPRQANTEAFF. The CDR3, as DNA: TGTGCCAGCAGCCCCCGACAGGCGAACACTGAAGCTTTCTTT.

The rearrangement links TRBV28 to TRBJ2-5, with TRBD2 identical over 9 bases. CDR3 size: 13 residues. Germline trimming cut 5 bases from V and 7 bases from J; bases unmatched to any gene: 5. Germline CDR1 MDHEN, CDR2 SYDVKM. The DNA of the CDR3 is TGTGCCAGCAGTGCGGGGGGGTTTGGGACCCAGTACTTC. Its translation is CASSAGGFGTQYF. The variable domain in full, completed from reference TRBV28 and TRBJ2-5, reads DVKVTQSSRYLVKRTGEKVFLECVQDMDHENMFWYRQDPGLGLRLIYFSYDVKMKEKGDIPEGYSVSREKKERFSLILESASTNQTSMYLCASSAGGFGTQYFGPGTRLLVL.

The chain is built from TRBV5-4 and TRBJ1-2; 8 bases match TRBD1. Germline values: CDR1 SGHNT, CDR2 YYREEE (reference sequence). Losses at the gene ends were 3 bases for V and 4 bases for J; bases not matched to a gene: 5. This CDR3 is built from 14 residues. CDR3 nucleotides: TGTGCCAGCAGCTCCCCGGACAGGGTCTATGGCTACACCTTC. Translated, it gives CASSSPDRVYGYTF.

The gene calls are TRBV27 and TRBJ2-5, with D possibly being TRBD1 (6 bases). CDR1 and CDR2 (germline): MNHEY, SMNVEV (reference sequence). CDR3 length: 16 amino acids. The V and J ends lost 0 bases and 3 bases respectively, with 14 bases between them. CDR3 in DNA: TGTGCCAGCAGTTTATCGGAGGACAGCCCCGAAGAGACCCAGTACTTC. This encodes CASSLSEDSPEETQYF.

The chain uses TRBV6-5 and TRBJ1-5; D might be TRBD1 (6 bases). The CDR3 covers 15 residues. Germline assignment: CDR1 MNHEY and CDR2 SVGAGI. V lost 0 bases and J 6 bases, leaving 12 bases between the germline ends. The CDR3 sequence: CASSYSYREGQPQHF. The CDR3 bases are TGTGCCAGCAGTTACTCCTACAGGGAGGGTCAGCCCCAGCATTTT.

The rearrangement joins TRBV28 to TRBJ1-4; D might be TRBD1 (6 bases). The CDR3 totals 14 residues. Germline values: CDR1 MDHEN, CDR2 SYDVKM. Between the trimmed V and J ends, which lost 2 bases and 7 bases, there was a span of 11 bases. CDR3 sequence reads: CASSLVGAGEKLFF. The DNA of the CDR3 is TGTGCCAGCAGTTTAGTGGGGGCTGGTGAAAAACTGTTTTTT.

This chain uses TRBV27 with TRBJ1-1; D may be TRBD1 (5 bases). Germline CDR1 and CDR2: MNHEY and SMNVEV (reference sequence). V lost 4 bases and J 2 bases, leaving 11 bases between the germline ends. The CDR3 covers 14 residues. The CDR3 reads CASSWRGPNTEAFF. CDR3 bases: TGTGCCAGCAGTTGGAGGGGCCCTAACACTGAAGCTTTCTTT.

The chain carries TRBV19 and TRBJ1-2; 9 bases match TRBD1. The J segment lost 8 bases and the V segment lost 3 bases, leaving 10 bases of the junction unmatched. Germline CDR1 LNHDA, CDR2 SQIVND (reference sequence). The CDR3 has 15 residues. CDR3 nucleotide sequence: TGTGCCAGTAGTATGCACACCGGGACAGGGAGAGGCTACACCTTC. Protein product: CASSMHTGTGRGYTF.

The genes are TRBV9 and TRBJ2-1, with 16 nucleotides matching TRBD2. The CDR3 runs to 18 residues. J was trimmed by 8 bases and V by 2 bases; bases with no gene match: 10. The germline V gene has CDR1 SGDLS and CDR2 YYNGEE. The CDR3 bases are TGTGCCAGCAGCGTCCAGGGACTAGCGGGGGGGCCCAGCTATGAGCAGTTCTTC. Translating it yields CASSVQGLAGGPSYEQFF. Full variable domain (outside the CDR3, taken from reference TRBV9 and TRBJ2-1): DSGVTQTPKHLITATGQRVTLRCSPRSGDLSVYWYQQSLDQGLQFLIQYYNGEERAKGNILERFSAQQFPDLHSELNLSSLELGDSALYFCASSVQGLAGGPSYEQFFGPGTRLTVL.

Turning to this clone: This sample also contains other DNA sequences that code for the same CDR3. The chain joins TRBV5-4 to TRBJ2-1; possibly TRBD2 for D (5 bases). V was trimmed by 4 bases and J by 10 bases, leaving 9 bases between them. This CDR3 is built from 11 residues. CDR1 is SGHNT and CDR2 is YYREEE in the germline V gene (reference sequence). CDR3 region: CASSLRGEQFF. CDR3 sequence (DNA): TGTGCCAGCAGCCTCAGAGGGGAGCAGTTCTTC. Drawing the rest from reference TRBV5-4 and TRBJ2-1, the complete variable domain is ETGVTQSPTHLIKTRGQQVTLRCSSQSGHNTVSWYQQALGQGPQFIFQYYREEENGRGNFPPRFSGLQFPNYSSELNVNALELDDSALYLCASSLRGEQFFGPGTRLTVL.

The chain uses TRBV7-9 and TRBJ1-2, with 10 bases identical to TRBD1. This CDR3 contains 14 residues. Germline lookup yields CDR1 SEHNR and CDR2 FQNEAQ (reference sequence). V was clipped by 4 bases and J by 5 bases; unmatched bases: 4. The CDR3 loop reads CASSSEDRGYGYTF. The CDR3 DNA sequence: TGTGCCAGCAGCTCCGAGGACAGGGGGTATGGCTACACCTTC.

The CDR3 DNA is TGTGCCAGCAGTGAACGGTGGTGGCAAGAGACCCAGTACTTC. As protein: CASSERWWQETQYF. The chain carries TRBV2 and TRBJ2-5; the D is unclear. Trimming pared 2 bases from V and 2 bases from J, leaving 9 bases between. Germline V gives CDR1 SNHLY, CDR2 FYNNEI. This CDR3 comprises 14 residues.

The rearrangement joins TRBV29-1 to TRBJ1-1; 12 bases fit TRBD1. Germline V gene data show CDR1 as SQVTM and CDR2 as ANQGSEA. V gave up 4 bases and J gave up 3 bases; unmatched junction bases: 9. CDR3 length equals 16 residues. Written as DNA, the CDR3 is TGCAGCGTTGTGGGGACAGGGGGCTCGTTCGACACTGAAGCTTTCTTT. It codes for CSVVGTGGSFDTEAFF. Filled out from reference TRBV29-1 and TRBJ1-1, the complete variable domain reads SAVISQKPSRDICQRGTSLTIQCQVDSQVTMMFWYRQQPGQSLTLIATANQGSEATYESGFVIDKFPISRPNLTFSTLTVSNMSPEDSSIYLCSVVGTGGSFDTEAFFGQGTRLTVV.

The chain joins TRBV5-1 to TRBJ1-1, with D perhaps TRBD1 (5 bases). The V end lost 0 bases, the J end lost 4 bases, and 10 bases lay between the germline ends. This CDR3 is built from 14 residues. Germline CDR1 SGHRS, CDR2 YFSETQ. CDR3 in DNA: TGCGCCAGCAGCTTGGAAGGGGTGGTCACTGAAGCTTTCTTT. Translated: CASSLEGVVTEAFF. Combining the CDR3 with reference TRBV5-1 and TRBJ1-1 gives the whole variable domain KAGVTQTPRYLIKTRGQQVTLSCSPISGHRSVSWYQQTPGQGLQFLFEYFSETQRNKGNFPGRFSGRQFSNSRSEMNVSTLELGDSALYLCASSLEGVVTEAFFGQGTRLTVV.

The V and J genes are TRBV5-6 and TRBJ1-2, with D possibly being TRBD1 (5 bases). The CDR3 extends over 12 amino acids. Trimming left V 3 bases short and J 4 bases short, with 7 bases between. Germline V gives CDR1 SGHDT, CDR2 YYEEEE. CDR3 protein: CASSSGGYGYTF. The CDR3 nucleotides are TGTGCCAGCAGCTCCGGGGGCTATGGCTACACCTTC. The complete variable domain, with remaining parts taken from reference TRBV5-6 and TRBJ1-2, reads DAGVTQSPTHLIKTRGQQVTLRCSPKSGHDTVSWYQQALGQGPQFIFQYYEEEERQRGNFPDRFSGHQFPNYSSELNVNALLLGDSALYLCASSSGGYGYTFGSGTRLTVV.

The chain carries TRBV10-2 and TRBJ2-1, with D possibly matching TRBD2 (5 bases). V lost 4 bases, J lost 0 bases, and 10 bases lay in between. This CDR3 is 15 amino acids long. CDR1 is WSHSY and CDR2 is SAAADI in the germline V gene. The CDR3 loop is CASSAELGSYNEQFF. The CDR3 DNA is TGCGCCAGCAGTGCAGAACTAGGCTCCTACAATGAGCAGTTCTTC.

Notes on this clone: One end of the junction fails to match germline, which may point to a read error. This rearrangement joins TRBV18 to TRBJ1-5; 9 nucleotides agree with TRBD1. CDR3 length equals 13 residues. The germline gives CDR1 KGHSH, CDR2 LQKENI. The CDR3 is CASSPPIGTGQHF. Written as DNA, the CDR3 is TGTGCCAGCTCCCCACCCATTGGGACAGGGCAGCATTTT.

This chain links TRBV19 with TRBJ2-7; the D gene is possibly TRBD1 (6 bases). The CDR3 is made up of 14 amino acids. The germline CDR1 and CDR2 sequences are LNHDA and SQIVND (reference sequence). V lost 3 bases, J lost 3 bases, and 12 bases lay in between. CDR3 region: CASSIQTGSYEQYF. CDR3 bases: TGTGCCAGTAGTATCCAGACAGGTAGCTACGAGCAGTACTTC.

CDR3 in DNA: TGTGCCACCGGTCCGGACCAAGAGACCCAGTACTTC. It encodes CATGPDQETQYF. The rearrangement links TRBV5-5 to TRBJ2-5; no definite D call. Per the germline V gene, CDR1 is SGHKS and CDR2 is YYEKEE (reference sequence). This CDR3 is built from 12 residues. Trimming stripped 9 bases from V and 0 bases from J, with 9 bases between.